In this sample, the clone carrying this T cell receptor beta chain turned up once. The antigen remains undetermined. As the CDR3 is not closed by the conserved phenylalanine or tryptophan, this likely results from a read error. The naive CD8 libraries originated from between roughly 20,000 and 1,100,000 sorted cells and drew on 10%, 30% or 50% RNA. TCRdb redid the calling of the PCR reads with MiXCR, one entry per CDR3 protein. The table lists about 640,000 distinct CDR3 sequences, 20% of them singletons, with roughly 0.85% in the top ten. The data were obtained in a study of molecular identifiers for immune sequencing clone quantification. Across the whole study: Sequencing covered four of five parts into which replicate RNA from about 20,000 or 100,000 naive CD8 cells was split. Findings and caveats of the study: Clones that had above 20 RNA copies took up over 99% of effector molecules but under 1% in naive cells. Jurkat TCR RNA spiked in from one cell (amid some 1.1 million naive cells) was reportedly detectable.

The CDR3 totals 12 residues. Trimming removed 0 bases from V and 7 bases from J, with 4 bases in between. The germline gives CDR1 SGHDN, CDR2 FVKESK. This sequence was found in a human donor in good health. Some libraries in this study had Jurkat cell RNA spiked in. Input material: naive CD8+ T cells from blood, with Jurkat cell RNA spiked in. The sample's subset: FACS-sorted CD8+CD4-CCR7+CD45RA+ naive T cells. V gene TRBV14 combines with J gene TRBJ1-5; D gene unclear. The DNA for the CDR3 is TGTGCCAGCAGCCAAGAGGGGCAGCCCCAGCATCTT. Translation: CASSQEGQPQHL.